This T cell receptor (beta chain) was observed in a study of cytomegalovirus exposure and HLA in healthy donors. Study findings and constraints: The dataset shows that most TCR sequences were rare, while some public TCRs occurred in many donors.

To note about this clone: The antigen is unknown.

From germline, CDR1 is MNHNY and CDR2 SVGAGI (reference sequence). V lost 11 bases, J lost 3 bases, and 23 bases lay in between. The CDR3 contains 16 residues. The repertoire was sequenced with immunoSEQ multiplex PCR; TCRdb's copy has only in-frame clones and lacks some. Counted here are over 150,000 clones, around 83% occurring once; the ten biggest clones make up roughly an eighth. The chain is built from TRBV6-6 and TRBJ1-5, with D uncertain. The sample was PBMCs. The sequence was collected from a woman in her twenties or thirties in good health and CMV-seropositive. CDR3 loop: CAASILGRGLNQPQHF. DNA of the CDR3: TGTGCCGCATCTATCTTGGGCCGAGGACTCAATCAGCCCCAGCATTTT.